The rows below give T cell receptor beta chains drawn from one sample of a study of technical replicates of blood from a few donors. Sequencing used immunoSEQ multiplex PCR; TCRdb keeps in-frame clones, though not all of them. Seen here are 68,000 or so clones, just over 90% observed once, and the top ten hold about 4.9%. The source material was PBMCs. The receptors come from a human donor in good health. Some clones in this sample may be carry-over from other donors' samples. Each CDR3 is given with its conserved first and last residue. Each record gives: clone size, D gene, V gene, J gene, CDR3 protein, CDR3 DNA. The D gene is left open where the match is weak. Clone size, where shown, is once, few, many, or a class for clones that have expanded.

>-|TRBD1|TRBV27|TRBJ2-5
CASRGRTGPFRIQETQYF
TGTGCCAGCAGAGGAAGGACAGGGCCGTTCAGGATACAAGAGACCCAGTACTTC
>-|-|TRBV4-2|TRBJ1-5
CASSQDRDNQPQHF
TGTGCCAGCAGCCAAGACAGGGACAATCAGCCCCAGCATTTT
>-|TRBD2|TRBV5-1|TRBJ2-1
CASSLSGGYNEQFF
TGCGCCAGCAGCTTGTCCGGGGGGTATAATGAGCAGTTCTTC
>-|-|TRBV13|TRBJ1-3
CASSLGSSGNTIYF
TGTGCCAGCAGCTTAGGGAGCTCTGGAAACACCATATATTTT
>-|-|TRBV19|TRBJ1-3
CASRPGGLSLRNTIYF
TGTGCCAGTAGACCCGGGGGTCTCTCTTTGCGAAACACCATATATTTT
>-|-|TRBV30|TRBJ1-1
CAWSLTELNTEAFF
TGTGCCTGGAGTTTGACTGAGTTGAACACTGAAGCTTTCTTT
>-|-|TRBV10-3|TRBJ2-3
CAISEAGDTQYF
TGTGCCATCAGTGAGGCAGGGGATACGCAGTATTTT
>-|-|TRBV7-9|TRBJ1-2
CASSFPGEDHTYGYTF
TGTGCCAGCAGCTTCCCTGGGGAGGACCATACCTATGGCTACACCTTC
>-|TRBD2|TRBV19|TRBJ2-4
CASTGIAGGLAKNIQYF
TGTGCCAGTACCGGCATAGCGGGAGGACTAGCCAAAAACATTCAGTACTTC
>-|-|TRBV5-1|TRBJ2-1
CASGVNDNEQFF
TGCGCCAGCGGAGTAAACGACAATGAGCAGTTCTTC
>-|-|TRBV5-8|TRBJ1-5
CASSQGQIGNQPQHF
TGTGCCAGCAGCCAAGGACAGATAGGGAATCAGCCCCAGCATTTT
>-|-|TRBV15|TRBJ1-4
CATSRGWGRSTNEKLFF
TGTGCCACCAGCAGAGGGTGGGGGAGGTCAACTAATGAAAAACTGTTTTTT
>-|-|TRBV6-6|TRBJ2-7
CASSQGLPDAEQYF
TGTGCCAGCAGCCAGGGACTGCCCGATGCCGAGCAGTACTTC
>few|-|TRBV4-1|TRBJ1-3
CASSQNLGTIYF
TGCGCCAGCAGCCAAAATCTAGGCACCATATATTTT